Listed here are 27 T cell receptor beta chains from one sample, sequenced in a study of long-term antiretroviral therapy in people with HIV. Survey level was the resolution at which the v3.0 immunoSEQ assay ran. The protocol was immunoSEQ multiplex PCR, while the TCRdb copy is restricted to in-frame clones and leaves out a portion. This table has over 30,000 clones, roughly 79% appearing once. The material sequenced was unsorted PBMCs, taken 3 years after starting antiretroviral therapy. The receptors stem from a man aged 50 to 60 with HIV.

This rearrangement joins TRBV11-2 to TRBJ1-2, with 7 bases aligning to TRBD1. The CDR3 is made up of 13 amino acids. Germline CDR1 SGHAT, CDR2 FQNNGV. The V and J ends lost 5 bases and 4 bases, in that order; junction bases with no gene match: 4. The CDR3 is CASSAGQTYGYTF. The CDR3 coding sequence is TGTGCCAGCAGCGCGGGACAGACCTATGGCTACACCTTC.

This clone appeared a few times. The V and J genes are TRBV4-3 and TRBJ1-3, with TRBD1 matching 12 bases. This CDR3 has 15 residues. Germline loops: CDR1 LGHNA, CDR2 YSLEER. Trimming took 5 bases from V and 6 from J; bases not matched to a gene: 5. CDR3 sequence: CASSVGTGGENTIYF. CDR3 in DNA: TGCGCCAGCAGCGTCGGGACAGGGGGCGAAAACACCATATATTTT.

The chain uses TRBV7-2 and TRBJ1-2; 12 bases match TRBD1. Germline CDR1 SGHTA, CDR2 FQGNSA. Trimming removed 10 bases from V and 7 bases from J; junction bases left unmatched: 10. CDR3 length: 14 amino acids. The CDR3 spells CANLGDRGRGGYTF. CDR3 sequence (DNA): TGTGCCAACCTGGGGGACAGGGGGCGCGGTGGCTACACCTTC.

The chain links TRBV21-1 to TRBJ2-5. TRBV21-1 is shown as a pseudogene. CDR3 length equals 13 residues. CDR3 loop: CASRRGRQETQYF. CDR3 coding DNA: TGTGCCAGCCGCAGGGGACGGCAAGAGACCCAGTACTTC.

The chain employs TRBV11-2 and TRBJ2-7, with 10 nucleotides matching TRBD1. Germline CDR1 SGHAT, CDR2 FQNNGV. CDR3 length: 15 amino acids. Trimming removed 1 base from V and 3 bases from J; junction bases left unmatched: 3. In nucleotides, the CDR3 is TGTGCCAGCAGCTTAGCCCGGGACAGGGGCTACGAGCAGTACTTC. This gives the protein CASSLARDRGYEQYF.

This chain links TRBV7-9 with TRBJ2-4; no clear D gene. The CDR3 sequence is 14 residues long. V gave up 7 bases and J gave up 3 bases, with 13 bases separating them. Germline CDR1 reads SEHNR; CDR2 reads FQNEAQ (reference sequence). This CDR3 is CASTPPGSKNIQYF. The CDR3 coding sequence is TGTGCCAGCACCCCCCCCGGCAGCAAAAACATTCAGTACTTC.

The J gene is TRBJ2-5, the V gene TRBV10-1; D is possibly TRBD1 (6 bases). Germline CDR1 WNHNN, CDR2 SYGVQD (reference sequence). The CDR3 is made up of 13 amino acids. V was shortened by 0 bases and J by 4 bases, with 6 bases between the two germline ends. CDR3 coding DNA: TGCGCCAGCAGTGAGTCAGGGGGAGAGACCCAGTACTTC. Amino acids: CASSESGGETQYF.

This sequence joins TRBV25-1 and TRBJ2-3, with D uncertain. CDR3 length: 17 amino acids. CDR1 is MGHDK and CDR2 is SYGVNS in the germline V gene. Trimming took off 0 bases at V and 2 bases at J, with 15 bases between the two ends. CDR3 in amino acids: CASSEYKGSRYTDTQYF. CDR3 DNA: TGTGCCAGCAGTGAATATAAGGGAAGCCGGTACACAGATACGCAGTATTTT.

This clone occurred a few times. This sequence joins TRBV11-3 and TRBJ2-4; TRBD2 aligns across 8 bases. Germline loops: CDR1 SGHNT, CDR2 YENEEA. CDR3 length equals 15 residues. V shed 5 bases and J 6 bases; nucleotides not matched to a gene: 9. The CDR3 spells CASSAGGAAGNIQYF. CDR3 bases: TGTGCCAGCAGCGCCGGGGGGGCGGCTGGAAACATTCAGTACTTC.

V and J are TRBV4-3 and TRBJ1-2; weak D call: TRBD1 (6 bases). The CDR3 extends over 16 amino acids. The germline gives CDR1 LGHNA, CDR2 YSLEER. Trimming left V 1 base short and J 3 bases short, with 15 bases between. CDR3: CASSQVPGGYDYGYTF. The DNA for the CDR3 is TGCGCCAGCAGCCAAGTACCGGGGGGCTACGACTATGGCTACACCTTC.

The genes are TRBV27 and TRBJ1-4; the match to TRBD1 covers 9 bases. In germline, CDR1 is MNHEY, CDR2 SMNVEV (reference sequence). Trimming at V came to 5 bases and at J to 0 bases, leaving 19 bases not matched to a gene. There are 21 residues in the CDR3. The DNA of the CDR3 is TGTGCCAGCAGTCTTCCCGCCGGGACAGGGCAACCGTTGGCAACTAATGAAAAACTGTTTTTT. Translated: CASSLPAGTGQPLATNEKLFF.

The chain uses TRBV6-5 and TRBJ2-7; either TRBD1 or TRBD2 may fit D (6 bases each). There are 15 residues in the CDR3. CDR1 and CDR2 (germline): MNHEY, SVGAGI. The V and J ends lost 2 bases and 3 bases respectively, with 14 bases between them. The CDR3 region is CASSYHRRGNYEQYF. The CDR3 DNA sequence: TGTGCCAGCAGTTACCACAGGAGGGGGAACTACGAGCAGTACTTC.

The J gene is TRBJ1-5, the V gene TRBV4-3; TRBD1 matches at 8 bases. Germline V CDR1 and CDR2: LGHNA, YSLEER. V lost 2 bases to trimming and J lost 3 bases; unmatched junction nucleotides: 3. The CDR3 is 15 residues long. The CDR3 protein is CASSQNQGANQPQHF. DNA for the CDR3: TGCGCCAGCAGCCAAAATCAGGGGGCCAATCAGCCCCAGCATTTT.

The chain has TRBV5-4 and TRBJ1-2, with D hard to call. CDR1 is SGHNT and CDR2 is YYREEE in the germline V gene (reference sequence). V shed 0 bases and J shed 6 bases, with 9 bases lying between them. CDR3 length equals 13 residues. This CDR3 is CASSLEGFNGYTF. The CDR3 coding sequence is TGTGCCAGCAGCTTGGAGGGCTTTAATGGCTACACCTTC.

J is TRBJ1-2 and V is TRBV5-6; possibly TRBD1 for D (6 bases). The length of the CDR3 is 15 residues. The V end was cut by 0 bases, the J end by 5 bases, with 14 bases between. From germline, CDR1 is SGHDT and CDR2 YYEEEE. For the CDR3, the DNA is TGTGCCAGCAGCTTGGTTAACAGGGTCGAGTATGGCTACACCTTC. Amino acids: CASSLVNRVEYGYTF. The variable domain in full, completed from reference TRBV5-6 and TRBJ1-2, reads DAGVTQSPTHLIKTRGQQVTLRCSPKSGHDTVSWYQQALGQGPQFIFQYYEEEERQRGNFPDRFSGHQFPNYSSELNVNALLLGDSALYLCASSLVNRVEYGYTFGSGTRLTVV.

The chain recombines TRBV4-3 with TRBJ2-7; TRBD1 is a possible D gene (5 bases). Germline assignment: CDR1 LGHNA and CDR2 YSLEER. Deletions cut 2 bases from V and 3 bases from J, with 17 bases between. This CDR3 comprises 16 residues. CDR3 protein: CASSQRSPGFGYEQYF. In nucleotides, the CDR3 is TGCGCCAGCAGCCAACGTTCCCCAGGGTTTGGCTACGAGCAGTACTTC.

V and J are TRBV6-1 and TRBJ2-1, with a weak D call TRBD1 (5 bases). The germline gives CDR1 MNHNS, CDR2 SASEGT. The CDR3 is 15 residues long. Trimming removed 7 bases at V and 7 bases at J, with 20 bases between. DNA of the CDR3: TGTGCCAGCAATCCCTGGCAGGGAAGCGTGAATGAGCAGTTCTTC. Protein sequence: CASNPWQGSVNEQFF.

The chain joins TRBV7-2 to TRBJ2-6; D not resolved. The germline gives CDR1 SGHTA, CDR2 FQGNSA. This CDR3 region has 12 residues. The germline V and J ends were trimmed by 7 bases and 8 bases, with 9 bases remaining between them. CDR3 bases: TGTGCCAGCACCCCTGCGACCAACGTCCTGACTTTC. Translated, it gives CASTPATNVLTF.

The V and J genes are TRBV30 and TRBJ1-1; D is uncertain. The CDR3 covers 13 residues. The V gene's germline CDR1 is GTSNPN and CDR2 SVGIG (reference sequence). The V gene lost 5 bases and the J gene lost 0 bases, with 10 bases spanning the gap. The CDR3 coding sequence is TGTGCCTGGTCGCTCGGGATGAACACTGAAGCTTTCTTT. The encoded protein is CAWSLGMNTEAFF.

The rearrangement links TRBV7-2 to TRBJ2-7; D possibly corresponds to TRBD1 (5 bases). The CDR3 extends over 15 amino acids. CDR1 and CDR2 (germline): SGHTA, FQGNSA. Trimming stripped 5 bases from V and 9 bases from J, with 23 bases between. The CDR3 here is CASSPGRETLRGQYF. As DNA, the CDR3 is TGTGCCAGCAGCCCAGGGCGCGAGACCCTACGAGGGCAGTACTTC.

CDR3 sequence (DNA): TGTGCCAGCAGTTTATACAGGGGGCAAGCTTTCTTT. The encoded protein is CASSLYRGQAFF. The genes are TRBV28 and TRBJ1-1, with 9 bases identical to TRBD1. Germline CDR1 MDHEN, CDR2 SYDVKM. CDR3 length: 12 amino acids. The V gene end was trimmed by 1 base and the J gene end by 9 bases; junction bases not matched to a gene: 0. The whole variable domain, filled in from reference TRBV28 and TRBJ1-1, reads DVKVTQSSRYLVKRTGEKVFLECVQDMDHENMFWYRQDPGLGLRLIYFSYDVKMKEKGDIPEGYSVSREKKERFSLILESASTNQTSMYLCASSLYRGQAFFGQGTRLTVV.

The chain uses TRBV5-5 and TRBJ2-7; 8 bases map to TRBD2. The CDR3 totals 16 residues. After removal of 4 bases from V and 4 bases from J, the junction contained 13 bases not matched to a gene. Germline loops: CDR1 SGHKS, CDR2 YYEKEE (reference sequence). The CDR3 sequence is CASSPGGAAMTYEQYF. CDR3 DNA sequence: TGTGCCAGCAGCCCCGGGGGGGCGGCGATGACGTACGAGCAGTACTTC.

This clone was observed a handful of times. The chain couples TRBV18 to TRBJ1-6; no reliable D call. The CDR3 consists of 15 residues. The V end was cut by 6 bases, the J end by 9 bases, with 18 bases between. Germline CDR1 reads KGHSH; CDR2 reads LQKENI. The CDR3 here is CASSALGRVGSPLHF. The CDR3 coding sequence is TGTGCCAGCTCGGCCCTTGGGAGGGTCGGTTCACCCCTCCACTTT.

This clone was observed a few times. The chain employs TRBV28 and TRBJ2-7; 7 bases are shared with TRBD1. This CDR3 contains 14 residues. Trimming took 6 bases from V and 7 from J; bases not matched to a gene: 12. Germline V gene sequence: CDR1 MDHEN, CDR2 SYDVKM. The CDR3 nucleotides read TGTGCCAGCAGGCGACAGGGCCAAGGCATAGAGCAGTACTTC. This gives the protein CASRRQGQGIEQYF.

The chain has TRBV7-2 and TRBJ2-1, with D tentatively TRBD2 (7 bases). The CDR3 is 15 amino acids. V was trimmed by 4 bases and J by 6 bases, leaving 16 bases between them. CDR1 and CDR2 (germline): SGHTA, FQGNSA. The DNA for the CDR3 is TGTGCCAGCAGCTCACGCGGGGGCAACCCCAATGAGCAGTTCTTC. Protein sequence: CASSSRGGNPNEQFF.

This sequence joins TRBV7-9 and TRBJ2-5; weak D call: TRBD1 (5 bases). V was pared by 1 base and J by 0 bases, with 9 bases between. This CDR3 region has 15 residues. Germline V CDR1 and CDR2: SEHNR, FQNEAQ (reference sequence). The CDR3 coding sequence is TGTGCCAGCAGCTTAGTACCAGGGTACCAAGAGACCCAGTACTTC. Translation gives CASSLVPGYQETQYF.

CDR3 in amino acids: CASQANRQVSAQYF. The CDR3 bases are TGTGCCAGCCAGGCAAACAGGCAAGTGTCGGCGCAGTATTTT. This chain connects TRBV7-2 to TRBJ2-3; maybe TRBD1 (5 bases). The CDR3 sequence is 14 residues long. Germline V gene data show CDR1 as SGHTA and CDR2 as FQGNSA. The ends were cut back, 8 bases at V and 10 bases at J, with 22 bases in the middle.